One and the same sample provided the 16 T cell receptor beta chains below, sequenced in a study of shared clonotypes between healthy human individuals. Sequencing was performed with immunoSEQ multiplex PCR; in TCRdb, only in-frame clones are kept and a portion is missing. This sample has 2.5 million or so clones, with just over 90% found just once. The sample was naive CD4+ T cells sorted from blood. The sample's subset: CD45RA+ positively selected. These receptors all come from a man aged 18 to 30 in good health.

The V call is TRBV6-6, the J call TRBJ2-7; 7 bases map to TRBD2. The trim removed 7 bases at V and 3 bases at J, leaving 12 bases unmatched. The CDR3 length is 15 residues. The germline V gene has CDR1 MNHNY and CDR2 SVGAGI (reference sequence). The CDR3 sequence: CASTSVGRSNYEQYF. CDR3 DNA sequence: TGTGCCAGCACGAGCGTCGGGAGGTCTAACTACGAGCAGTACTTC.

The chain has TRBV7-3 and TRBJ1-3, with D possibly matching TRBD1 (6 bases). The V gene's germline CDR1 is SGHTA and CDR2 FQGTGA. Trimming took off 5 bases at V and 0 bases at J, with 20 bases between the two ends. The length of the CDR3 is 18 residues. CDR3 sequence (DNA): TGTGCCAGCAGCCCCCACTGTGGGGGCTTGAGCTCTGGAAACACCATATATTTT. It yields the protein CASSPHCGGLSSGNTIYF. The entire variable domain, with the rest obtained from reference TRBV7-3 and TRBJ1-3, is as follows: GAGVSQTPSNKVTEKGKYVELRCDPISGHTALYWYRQSLGQGPEFLIYFQGTGAADDSGLPNDRFFAVRPEGSVSTLKIQRTERGDSAVYLCASSPHCGGLSSGNTIYFGEGSWLTVV.

The V and J genes are TRBV25-1 and TRBJ2-7; the D is unclear. Trimming pared 2 bases from V and 3 bases from J, leaving 11 bases between. The CDR3 runs 14 residues. The germline V gene has CDR1 MGHDK and CDR2 SYGVNS. CDR3 bases: TGTGCCAGCAGTGAACCCACCCCTGGCTACGAGCAGTACTTC. This codes for CASSEPTPGYEQYF.

The chain couples TRBV6-5 to TRBJ1-5, with D possibly matching TRBD1 (6 bases). Germline-derived CDR1 and CDR2 are MNHEY and SVGAGI. V shed 5 bases and J shed 5 bases, with 13 bases lying between them. The CDR3 totals 14 residues. DNA for the CDR3: TGTGCCAGCAGTCAAGGACAGAAGTATCAGCCCCAGCATTTT. Amino acids: CASSQGQKYQPQHF.

The chain employs TRBV5-4 and TRBJ2-7; 9 nucleotides line up with TRBD1. The junction had 5 bases not matched to a gene; V was cut back by 3 bases and J by 1 base. This CDR3 is built from 15 residues. The germline V gene has CDR1 SGHNT and CDR2 YYREEE (reference sequence). CDR3 bases: TGTGCCAGCAGCTGGGGGGACAGGGCATCCTACGAGCAGTACTTC. Protein sequence: CASSWGDRASYEQYF.

The rearrangement links TRBV19 to TRBJ1-5; a possible D gene is TRBD1 (5 bases). Trimming left V 1 base short and J 7 bases short, with 14 bases between. This CDR3 is built from 15 residues. Germline V gene sequence: CDR1 LNHDA, CDR2 SQIVND (reference sequence). The DNA of the CDR3 is TGTGCCAGTAGTATAGGTCTGCAGGGCGGGCAGCCCCAGCATTTT. Amino acid sequence: CASSIGLQGGQPQHF.

The chain employs TRBV28 and TRBJ2-4; D gene unclear. This CDR3 spans 14 amino acids. Between the trimmed V and J ends, which lost 6 bases and 0 bases, there was a span of 9 bases. CDR1 and CDR2 (germline): MDHEN, SYDVKM. In DNA form, the CDR3 reads TGTGCCAGCAGCCCGGTCCTAGCCAAAAACATTCAGTACTTC. This encodes CASSPVLAKNIQYF. The full variable domain, rest sourced from reference TRBV28 and TRBJ2-4, is DVKVTQSSRYLVKRTGEKVFLECVQDMDHENMFWYRQDPGLGLRLIYFSYDVKMKEKGDIPEGYSVSREKKERFSLILESASTNQTSMYLCASSPVLAKNIQYFGAGTRLSVL.

The rearrangement links TRBV27 to TRBJ1-5; D ambiguous. Germline V gene sequence: CDR1 MNHEY, CDR2 SMNVEV (reference sequence). Trimming shortened V by 7 bases and J by 4 bases, and 5 bases separated the two germline ends. CDR3 length: 11 amino acids. In DNA, the CDR3 is TGTGCCAGCACCCCGAATCAGCCCCAGCATTTT. This translates into CASTPNQPQHF.

The V and J genes are TRBV5-1 and TRBJ1-1; 9 bases are shared with TRBD1. From germline, CDR1 is SGHRS and CDR2 YFSETQ. V gave up 4 bases and J gave up 3 bases; unmatched junction bases: 7. The CDR3 is made up of 15 amino acids. CDR3 DNA: TGCGCCAGCAGCGCACCGGGACAGGGCCACACTGAAGCTTTCTTT. It translates to CASSAPGQGHTEAFF.

The CDR3 reads CASRGTEAEKLFF. The CDR3 nucleotides are TGTGCCAGCAGAGGGACAGAAGCCGAAAAACTGTTTTTT. V usage is TRBV28 and J usage is TRBJ1-4; TRBD1 matches at 7 bases. Unmatched junction bases numbered 6, after V lost 6 bases and J lost 8 bases. Germline loops: CDR1 MDHEN, CDR2 SYDVKM. This CDR3 spans 13 amino acids.

This chain connects TRBV5-4 to TRBJ1-1; no reliable D call. The CDR3 length is 14 residues. Trimming pared 4 bases from V and 1 base from J, leaving 11 bases between. Germline V gene lookup returns CDR1 SGHNT and CDR2 YYREEE (reference sequence). In DNA form, the CDR3 reads TGTGCCAGCAGCCCTACTGGAGGGAACACTGAAGCTTTCTTT. Its translation: CASSPTGGNTEAFF.

V and J are TRBV10-3 and TRBJ2-5, with TRBD2 identical over 12 bases. The length of the CDR3 is 20 residues. Germline CDR1 is ENHRY and CDR2 is SYGVKD. V trimming: 0 bases; J trimming: 4 bases; junction bases outside the gene matches: 15. The CDR3 DNA sequence: TGTGCCATCAGTGAGTCGACATCGACTAGCGGGGGCCCGGCGAGAGAGACCCAGTACTTC. This gives the protein CAISESTSTSGGPARETQYF.

V is TRBV10-3 and J is TRBJ2-4; the match to TRBD2 covers 8 bases. Per germline, CDR1 ENHRY and CDR2 SYGVKD. There are 13 residues in the CDR3. Losses at the gene ends were 5 bases for V and 8 bases for J; bases not matched to a gene: 5. CDR3 nucleotide sequence: TGTGCCATCAGTCTCGGGAGGGAGGACATTCAGTACTTC. Encoded protein: CAISLGREDIQYF.

V gene TRBV11-2 combines with J gene TRBJ1-2, with TRBD1 matching over 9 bases. V lost 4 bases to trimming and J lost 7 bases; unmatched junction nucleotides: 10. This CDR3 contains 15 residues. Looked up from germline, CDR1 is SGHAT and CDR2 is FQNNGV. CDR3 sequence reads: CASSSLRQGVGGYTF. As DNA, the CDR3 is TGTGCCAGCAGCTCCTTAAGACAGGGGGTAGGTGGCTACACCTTC. Complete variable domain (other parts from reference TRBV11-2 and TRBJ1-2): EAGVAQSPRYKIIEKRQSVAFWCNPISGHATLYWYQQILGQGPKLLIQFQNNGVVDDSQLPKDRFSAERLKGVDSTLKIQPAKLEDSAVYLCASSSLRQGVGGYTFGSGTRLTVV.

The CDR3 sequence: CASSRRPITGELFF. The CDR3 nucleotides are TGTGCCAGTAGTCGGAGACCGATCACCGGGGAGCTGTTTTTT. The genes are TRBV19 and TRBJ2-2, with D uncertain. Per germline, CDR1 LNHDA and CDR2 SQIVND (reference sequence). V lost 5 bases and J 4 bases, leaving 11 bases between the germline ends. This CDR3 has 14 amino acids.

The chain links TRBV29-1 to TRBJ2-3, with D perhaps TRBD2 (6 bases). V was trimmed by 0 bases and J by 8 bases, leaving 15 bases between them. CDR1 and CDR2 (germline): SQVTM, ANQGSEA. The CDR3 loop spans 14 amino acids. The CDR3 loop reads CSVEDPDGRATQYF. DNA for the CDR3: TGCAGCGTTGAAGATCCGGACGGGAGAGCTACGCAGTATTTT.